Below are 30 T cell receptor beta chains sequenced from a single sample in a study of PD-1 blockade in classical Hodgkin lymphoma. Each and every patient relapsed after autologous stem cell transplantation, and patients got differing brentuximab vedotin exposure. TCRdb keeps only in-frame clones here, not all; method: immunoSEQ multiplex PCR. This sample has some 21,000 clones, with about 63% found just once. Sequenced material: peripheral blood mononuclear cells (PBMCs), taken at baseline. These receptors were taken from a human donor with classical Hodgkin lymphoma.

This chain connects TRBV28 to TRBJ1-6, with no clear D. Deletions cut 6 bases from V and 0 bases from J, with 12 bases between. The germline V gene encodes CDR1 MDHEN and CDR2 SYDVKM. This CDR3 region has 16 residues. The CDR3 loop reads CASRLGSSSYNSPLHF. The CDR3 region has the DNA TGTGCCAGCAGGCTGGGGTCGAGCTCCTATAATTCACCCCTCCACTTT.

The CDR3, as DNA: TGTGCCAGCAGCCTGTCCGGGACCGCGGGTTCACCCCTCCACTTT. It encodes CASSLSGTAGSPLHF. This chain joins TRBV28 and TRBJ1-6; maybe TRBD1 (5 bases). Germline V gene lookup returns CDR1 MDHEN and CDR2 SYDVKM. The V gene lost 6 bases and the J gene lost 9 bases, with 18 bases spanning the gap. The CDR3 is 15 residues long.

There are a few counts of this clone. The rearrangement joins TRBV30 to TRBJ1-4; D is perhaps TRBD1 (6 bases). The CDR3 sequence is 12 residues long. Germline loops: CDR1 GTSNPN, CDR2 SVGIG (reference sequence). The V end lost 7 bases, the J end lost 8 bases, and 14 bases lay between the germline ends. CDR3 residues: CASGGAREKLFF. DNA of the CDR3: TGTGCCTCCGGGGGGGCAAGGGAAAAACTGTTTTTT.

The chain is built from TRBV5-4 and TRBJ2-6; D unclear. The CDR3 covers 14 residues. V gave up 3 bases and J gave up 2 bases, with 6 bases separating them. Germline V gene data show CDR1 as SGHNT and CDR2 as YYREEE (reference sequence). CDR3 amino acids: CASSSPAGANVLTF. The CDR3 region has the DNA TGTGCCAGCAGCTCCCCGGCTGGGGCCAACGTCCTGACTTTC.

This chain uses TRBV6-6 with TRBJ2-5; D unclear. Trimming shortened V by 2 bases and J by 1 base, and 2 bases separated the two germline ends. The CDR3 loop spans 12 amino acids. CDR1 and CDR2 (germline): MNHNY, SVGAGI (reference sequence). CDR3 sequence (DNA): TGTGCCAGCAGTTACGGCCAAGAGACCCAGTACTTC. Translated: CASSYGQETQYF.

V and J are TRBV5-1 and TRBJ1-1; D unresolved. V shed 4 bases and J shed 0 bases, with 13 bases lying between them. From germline, CDR1 is SGHRS and CDR2 YFSETQ. The CDR3 has 15 residues. As DNA, the CDR3 is TGCGCCAGCAGCCCGACCTACCTGATGAACACTGAAGCTTTCTTT. It codes for CASSPTYLMNTEAFF.

The chain is built from TRBV28 and TRBJ2-5, with D perhaps matching TRBD1 or TRBD2 (5 bases each). Trimming took off 5 bases at V and 4 bases at J, with 14 bases between the two ends. Per the germline V gene, CDR1 is MDHEN and CDR2 is SYDVKM. The CDR3 has 14 amino acids. The CDR3 coding sequence is TGTGCCAGCAGTCCCCCCGCGAGGGGAGAGACCCAGTACTTC. This sequence encodes CASSPPARGETQYF.

This clone is a singleton in its sample. This chain links TRBV29-1 with TRBJ2-3, with D possibly TRBD1 on 6 matching bases. Germline V gene data show CDR1 as SQVTM and CDR2 as ANQGSEA. Trimming stripped 5 bases from V and 4 bases from J, with 10 bases between. CDR3 size: 12 residues. The CDR3 coding sequence is TGCAGCGTTCAGGGGACGGCAGATACGCAGTATTTT. Translation: CSVQGTADTQYF.

V usage is TRBV19 and J usage is TRBJ2-5, with TRBD1 as a possible D gene (6 bases). This CDR3 region has 15 residues. The germline CDR1 and CDR2 sequences are LNHDA and SQIVND (reference sequence). The V gene lost 5 bases and the J gene lost 4 bases, with 17 bases spanning the gap. The CDR3 DNA follows: TGTGCCAGTAGTTTCTGGACAGTTGGGAGAGAGACCCAGTACTTC. Translated, it gives CASSFWTVGRETQYF.

This clone was seen a few times. J is TRBJ1-2 and V is TRBV5-6; TRBD1 is a possible D gene (5 bases). Germline assignment: CDR1 SGHDT and CDR2 YYEEEE. Trimming shortened V by 4 bases and J by 4 bases, and 8 bases separated the two germline ends. This CDR3 is built from 12 residues. This chain's CDR3 is CASSPDTYGYTF. The DNA for the CDR3 is TGTGCCAGCAGCCCGGACACCTATGGCTACACCTTC.

This clone has only one observation. The genes are TRBV5-6 and TRBJ2-5; TRBD1 matches at 9 bases. Unmatched junction bases numbered 15, after V lost 4 bases and J lost 5 bases. This CDR3 is 17 amino acids long. CDR1 and CDR2 (germline): SGHDT, YYEEEE. CDR3 nucleotides: TGTGCCAGCAGCCCGGGGTGGACAGGGGACCATTGGGAGACCCAGTACTTC. Translation gives CASSPGWTGDHWETQYF. Variable domain in full (rest from reference TRBV5-6 and TRBJ2-5): DAGVTQSPTHLIKTRGQQVTLRCSPKSGHDTVSWYQQALGQGPQFIFQYYEEEERQRGNFPDRFSGHQFPNYSSELNVNALLLGDSALYLCASSPGWTGDHWETQYFGPGTRLLVL.

The chain has TRBV6-5 and TRBJ2-5; weak D call: TRBD2 (5 bases). Near its end, the DNA agrees better with TRBJ2-7, so the J call may be wrong. CDR1 and CDR2 (germline): MNHEY, SVGAGI. The CDR3 spans 14 residues. The CDR3 spells CASSQYWGVYEQYF. The CDR3 DNA reads as TGTGCCAGCAGTCAATATTGGGGAGTCTACGAGCAGTACTTC.

The sample holds a few counts of this clone. The chain joins TRBV2 to TRBJ1-5; D gene ambiguous. Germline V gene sequence: CDR1 SNHLY, CDR2 FYNNEI. V lost 0 bases to trimming and J lost 7 bases, with 10 bases between them. The CDR3 covers 14 residues. The CDR3 sequence: CASSEALLGQPQHF. For the CDR3, the DNA is TGTGCCAGCAGTGAAGCGCTTCTGGGCCAGCCCCAGCATTTT.

This clone was observed once. The V call is TRBV28, the J call TRBJ2-1; 9 bases align to TRBD1. Germline CDR1 reads MDHEN; CDR2 reads SYDVKM. This CDR3 region has 16 residues. V dropped 2 bases and J dropped 9; count of bases not matched to a gene: 11. CDR3 DNA sequence: TGTGCCAGCAGTTTACTCTCTGGGACAGGGCTGACTGAGCAGTTCTTC. Encoded protein: CASSLLSGTGLTEQFF.

The chain combines TRBV5-1 with TRBJ2-1, with 8 bases aligning to TRBD2. Germline lookup yields CDR1 SGHRS and CDR2 YFSETQ. The CDR3 spans 15 residues. The junction had 8 bases not matched to a gene; V was cut back by 2 bases and J by 7 bases. The CDR3 protein is CASSFSGVKGNEQFF. The CDR3 nucleotides are TGCGCCAGCAGCTTTAGCGGGGTAAAGGGGAATGAGCAGTTCTTC.

This clone has a single count. The chain couples TRBV18 to TRBJ2-7; 9 bases agree with TRBD1. Germline trimming cut 1 base from V and 2 bases from J; bases unmatched to any gene: 6. This CDR3 is built from 16 residues. Looked up from germline, CDR1 is KGHSH and CDR2 is LQKENI. The CDR3 loop reads CASSPLGDRDPYEQYF. CDR3 sequence (DNA): TGTGCCAGCTCACCACTCGGGGACAGGGACCCCTACGAGCAGTACTTC.

In its sample, this clone was seen a few times. The gene calls are TRBV7-9 and TRBJ1-3; D gene unclear. The V and J ends lost 1 base and 0 bases respectively, with 16 bases between them. CDR3 length: 18 amino acids. Germline V CDR1 and CDR2: SEHNR, FQNEAQ (reference sequence). CDR3 sequence: CASSLERSLIPSGNTIYF. In nucleotides, the CDR3 is TGTGCCAGCAGCTTAGAGCGGAGCCTTATCCCCTCTGGAAACACCATATATTTT. Full variable domain (missing parts from reference TRBV7-9 and TRBJ1-3): DTGVSQNPRHKITKRGQNVTFRCDPISEHNRLYWYRQTLGQGPEFLTYFQNEAQLEKSRLLSDRFSAERPKGSFSTLEIQRTEQGDSAMYLCASSLERSLIPSGNTIYFGEGSWLTVV.

The chain links TRBV27 to TRBJ2-1, with D maybe TRBD2 (5 bases). This CDR3 has 14 residues. CDR1 MNHEY and CDR2 SMNVEV come from the germline V gene (reference sequence). The V gene lost 2 bases and the J gene lost 13 bases, with 18 bases spanning the gap. The CDR3: CASSLVPVPWTQFF. The CDR3 DNA reads as TGTGCCAGCAGTTTAGTCCCCGTGCCCTGGACTCAGTTCTTC.

In this sample, this clone turned up a few times. V is TRBV11-3 and J is TRBJ2-2; D remains ambiguous. This CDR3 has 15 amino acids. V dropped 1 base and J dropped 2 bases, with 8 bases sitting between them. Germline V gene lookup returns CDR1 SGHNT and CDR2 YENEEA. CDR3 sequence reads: CASSLAHSNTGELFF. CDR3 sequence (DNA): TGTGCCAGCAGCTTAGCTCATTCTAACACCGGGGAGCTGTTTTTT.

As DNA, the CDR3 is TGTGCCAGCAGTTGGTCAGGGGGCCCTAACTATGGCTACACCTTC. Protein product: CASSWSGGPNYGYTF. The chain is built from TRBV27 and TRBJ1-2; 8 positions agree with TRBD1. The V and J ends lost 4 bases and 0 bases, in that order; junction bases with no gene match: 4. This CDR3 spans 15 amino acids. Germline CDR1 is MNHEY and CDR2 is SMNVEV (reference sequence).

This clone has a handful of counts. V is TRBV11-2 and J is TRBJ2-7, with TRBD1 identical over 9 bases. V shed 4 bases, J shed 4 bases, and the junction held 8 bases outside the gene matches. Germline CDR1 is SGHAT and CDR2 is FQNNGV. This CDR3 spans 15 amino acids. For the CDR3, the DNA is TGTGCCAGCAGCTCTCCGGGACAGGGAACGTACGAGCAGTACTTC. This sequence encodes CASSSPGQGTYEQYF.

Comments on this clone: Its ends do not fully match the called genes, so a read error is possible. The chain uses TRBV5-6 and TRBJ1-2, with 7 bases that match TRBD1. The CDR3 has 11 amino acids. CDR1 is SGHDT and CDR2 is YYEEEE in the germline V gene. In DNA form, the CDR3 reads TGTGCCAGCAGCGCGGACAGGTTAAACGCCTTC. Encoded protein: CASSADRLNAF.

Relative to its sample, this clone is medium-sized. This chain connects TRBV5-6 to TRBJ2-1; 8 bases map to TRBD1. The junction had 8 bases not matched to a gene; V was cut back by 0 bases and J by 9 bases. The V gene's germline CDR1 is SGHDT and CDR2 YYEEEE. CDR3 size: 15 residues. CDR3 nucleotides: TGTGCCAGCAGCTTGGATCCAGGGGGCTTGCGTGAGCAGTTCTTC. Amino acid sequence: CASSLDPGGLREQFF.

This chain uses TRBV6-6 with TRBJ2-3; 8 nucleotides align to TRBD2. V dropped 6 bases and J dropped 0; count of bases not matched to a gene: 8. The CDR3 extends over 16 amino acids. Germline CDR1 and CDR2: MNHNY and SVGAGI (reference sequence). The CDR3 DNA follows: TGTGCCAGCAGCCGGACTAGCCCATCTAGCACAGATACGCAGTATTTT. This codes for CASSRTSPSSTDTQYF.

A few counts support this clone. V and J are TRBV11-2 and TRBJ1-6; tentatively, D is TRBD1 (6 bases). The V end was cut by 1 base, the J end by 6 bases, with 10 bases between. Per germline, CDR1 SGHAT and CDR2 FQNNGV. This CDR3 comprises 15 residues. Written as DNA, the CDR3 is TGTGCCAGCAGCTTAGGGGGGCTTTCTAATTCACCCCTCCACTTT. Its translation is CASSLGGLSNSPLHF.

This chain connects TRBV19 to TRBJ2-1; maybe TRBD2 (6 bases). Trimming pared 10 bases from V and 8 bases from J, leaving 15 bases between. The CDR3 length is 12 residues. CDR1 LNHDA and CDR2 SQIVND come from the germline V gene (reference sequence). DNA for the CDR3: TGTGCCACCTTGGACTACAAGTATGAGCAGTTCTTC. It specifies CATLDYKYEQFF.

In its sample, this clone ranks as medium-sized (0.01 to 0.1%). The chain links TRBV5-6 to TRBJ2-4, with D perhaps being TRBD1 or TRBD2 (7 bases each). Between the trimmed V and J ends, which lost 5 bases and 0 bases, there was a span of 12 bases. Per the germline V gene, CDR1 is SGHDT and CDR2 is YYEEEE. The CDR3 is 15 residues long. This CDR3 is CASRAGQLAKNIQYF. The CDR3 nucleotides read TGTGCCAGCAGAGCGGGACAGCTAGCCAAAAACATTCAGTACTTC.

This clone has a handful of counts. The genes are TRBV7-9 and TRBJ2-7; 7 bases are a match to TRBD2. Germline trimming cut 4 bases from V and 1 base from J; bases unmatched to any gene: 13. The germline CDR1 and CDR2 sequences are SEHNR and FQNEAQ (reference sequence). This CDR3 region has 17 residues. The CDR3 DNA reads as TGTGCCAGCAGCTCTCCTATTGGGGGGGACCGTTCCTACGAGCAGTACTTC. It encodes CASSSPIGGDRSYEQYF.

This chain uses TRBV5-4 with TRBJ1-2; weak D call: TRBD1 (5 bases). This CDR3 comprises 15 residues. The germline CDR1 and CDR2 sequences are SGHNT and YYREEE (reference sequence). V was cut by 0 bases and J by 7 bases, with 16 bases left in between. In nucleotides, the CDR3 is TGTGCCAGCAGCTTGGACGGGGCGCTTAGTACTGGCTACACCTTC. Amino acids: CASSLDGALSTGYTF.

The chain is built from TRBV19 and TRBJ2-2; D remains ambiguous. The V and J ends lost 8 bases and 7 bases respectively, with 14 bases between them. Germline CDR1 and CDR2: LNHDA and SQIVND (reference sequence). The CDR3 spans 13 residues. In DNA form, the CDR3 reads TGTGCCAGTTCTACAGCTTCTGACGGGGAGCTGTTTTTT. It specifies CASSTASDGELFF.